Below, 4 T cell receptor beta chains from the same sample are listed, as sequenced in a study of post-analysis software for immune sequencing data (dated by TCRdb to 2015 to 2017). What the study reported, not specific to this receptor: Significantly higher frequencies in patients than in controls were found for roughly 5 TRBV segments, including TRBV5-6, TRBV5-1 and TRBV20-1.

These receptors' targets are unknown. Library creation used PCR. Instrument on record: Illumina HiSeq 2500. To reduce PCR and sequencing biases, unique molecular identifiers were incorporated into the TCR beta cDNA libraries. TCRdb redid the processing of the public reads, applying fastp at Q25 and MiXCR, and retained in-frame beta chains. For every CDR3 protein sequence, its rows merge into one entry that carries the most common genes and DNA. The sample profile shows about 500,000 distinct CDR3 sequences; over 35% of them were found once. The ten largest clones capture around 10% of the sample. The sequenced sample was blood. The origin of the receptors is a girl between 10 and 17 years old with multiple sclerosis.

The rearrangement uses TRBV5-5 and TRBJ2-1, with TRBD2 matching 8 bases. Germline V lookup: CDR1 SGHKS, CDR2 YYEKEE (reference sequence). The V and J ends lost 6 bases and 6 bases, in that order; junction bases with no gene match: 5. This CDR3 comprises 13 residues. The CDR3 here is CASNHGLANEQFF. CDR3 bases: TGTGCCAGCAACCATGGACTAGCCAATGAGCAGTTCTTC.

The chain joins TRBV7-3 to TRBJ1-1; 7 nucleotides match TRBD1. The CDR3 is 14 amino acids. Germline lookup yields CDR1 SGHTA and CDR2 FQGTGA. V lost 3 bases, J lost 3 bases, and 4 bases stayed unmatched. The CDR3 sequence: CASSLTGLDTEAFF. CDR3 bases: TGTGCCAGCAGCTTGACAGGGTTGGACACTGAAGCTTTCTTT.

The rearrangement uses TRBV12-3 or TRBV12-4 and TRBJ2-1; D is perhaps TRBD1 or TRBD2 (5 bases each). V shed 5 bases and J shed 10 bases, with 21 bases lying between them. This CDR3 has 15 residues. The CDR3, as DNA: TGTGCCAGCAGTCCAAATTCGGGGCCACTCGGCGAGCAGTTCTTC. Translated, it gives CASSPNSGPLGEQFF.

This clonotype was found a few times. V gene TRBV4-1 combines with J gene TRBJ2-4; 9 bases fit TRBD2. This CDR3 region has 16 residues. Germline assignment: CDR1 MGHRA and CDR2 YSYEKL. V lost 2 bases, J lost 3 bases, and 5 bases stayed unmatched. The CDR3 sequence is CASSQPLAGVKNIQYF. The CDR3 coding sequence is TGCGCCAGCAGCCAACCATTAGCGGGAGTCAAAAACATTCAGTACTTC.